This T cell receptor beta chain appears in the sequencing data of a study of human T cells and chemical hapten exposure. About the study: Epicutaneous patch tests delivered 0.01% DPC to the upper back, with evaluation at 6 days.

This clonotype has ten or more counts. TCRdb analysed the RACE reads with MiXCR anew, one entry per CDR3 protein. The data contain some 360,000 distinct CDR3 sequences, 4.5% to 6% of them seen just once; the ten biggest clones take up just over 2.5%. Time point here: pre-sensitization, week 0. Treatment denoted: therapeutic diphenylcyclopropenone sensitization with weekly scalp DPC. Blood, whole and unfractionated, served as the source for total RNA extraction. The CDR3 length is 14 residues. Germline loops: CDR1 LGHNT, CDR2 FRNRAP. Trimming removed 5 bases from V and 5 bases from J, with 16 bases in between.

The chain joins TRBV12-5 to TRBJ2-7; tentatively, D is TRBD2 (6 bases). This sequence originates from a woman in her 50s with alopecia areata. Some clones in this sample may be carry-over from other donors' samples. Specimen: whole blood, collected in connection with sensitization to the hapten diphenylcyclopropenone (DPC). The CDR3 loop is CASGNWGVLDEQYF. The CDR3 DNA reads TGTGCTAGTGGTAACTGGGGGGTCCTCGACGAGCAGTACTTC.